The rows below give T cell receptor beta chains drawn from one sample of a study of early T cells in non-severe SARS-CoV-2 infection. A single record per CDR3 protein comes from TCRdb applying MiXCR to the 5' RACE reads. The repertoire includes approximately 65,000 distinct CDR3 sequences, under 13% of them detected once, and roughly 6% sits in the top ten. The specimen was whole blood. Receptors were obtained from an adult who was a healthcare worker with PCR-confirmed SARS-CoV-2 infection or an uninfected control (not recorded which). Each CDR3 is given with its conserved first and last residue.

TRBV5-1	TRBJ2-3	CASSPGLVPDTQYF
TRBV14	TRBJ2-1	CASSQEYMVRNEQFF
TRBV30	TRBJ1-1	CASTTQTWTAFF
TRBV28	TRBJ2-7	CASSLRRDSYEQYF
TRBV27	TRBJ2-7	CASSPGPRLDRKQYF
TRBV9	TRBJ2-3	CASSLWYGDLSTDTQYF
TRBV10-2	TRBJ2-7	CASLQGTGRYEQYF
TRBV12-3/TRBV12-4	TRBJ2-3	CASRLASSAQYF
TRBV20-1	TRBJ2-3	CSARDRVLAADTQYF
TRBV29-1	TRBJ1-1	CSVAPGQGMNAEAFF
TRBV11-2	TRBJ2-1	CASSLDRYGPVF
TRBV6-2/TRBV6-3	TRBJ2-1	CASSQPPRSTGTSGEQFF
TRBV12-3/TRBV12-4	TRBJ2-7	CASSPVRLAEQYF
TRBV20-1	TRBJ2-1	CSATTLGLNNEQFF
TRBV20-1	TRBJ2-7	CSAIQREPYEQYF
TRBV7-9	TRBJ1-1	CASSPAGQNTEAFF
TRBV2	TRBJ2-3	CASSEASGLAPSTDTQYF
TRBV6-5	TRBJ2-7	CASRPTGTSYEQYF
TRBV6-5	TRBJ2-7	CASSYRAGYEQYF
TRBV10-2	TRBJ2-7	CASSERRIRTPAYEQYF
TRBV5-8	TRBJ1-5	CASSFPWGNQPQHF
TRBV2	TRBJ2-1	CASRDRNEQFF
TRBV6-6	TRBJ1-6	CASSYLETGSPLHF
TRBV28	TRBJ2-1	CASSLRDGDEQFF
TRBV28	TRBJ1-6	CASRMNEGRSSPLHF